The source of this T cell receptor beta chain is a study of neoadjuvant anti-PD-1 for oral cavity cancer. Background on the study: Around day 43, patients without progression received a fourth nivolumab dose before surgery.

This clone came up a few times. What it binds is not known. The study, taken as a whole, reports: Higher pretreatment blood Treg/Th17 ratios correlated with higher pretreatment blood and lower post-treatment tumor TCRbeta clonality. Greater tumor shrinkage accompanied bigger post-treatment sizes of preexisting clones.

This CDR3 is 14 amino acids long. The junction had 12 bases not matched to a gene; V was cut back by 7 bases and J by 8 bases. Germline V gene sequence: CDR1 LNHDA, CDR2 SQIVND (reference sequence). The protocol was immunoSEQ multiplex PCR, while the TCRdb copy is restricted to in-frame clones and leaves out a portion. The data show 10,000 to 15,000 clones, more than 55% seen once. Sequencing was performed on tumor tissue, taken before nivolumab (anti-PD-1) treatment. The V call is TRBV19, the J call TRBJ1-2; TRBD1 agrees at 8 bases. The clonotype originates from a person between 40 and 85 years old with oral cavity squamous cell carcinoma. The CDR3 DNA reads TGTGCCAGTAAGACCGACGGACAGGGTCAAGGCTACACCTTC. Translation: CASKTDGQGQGYTF.